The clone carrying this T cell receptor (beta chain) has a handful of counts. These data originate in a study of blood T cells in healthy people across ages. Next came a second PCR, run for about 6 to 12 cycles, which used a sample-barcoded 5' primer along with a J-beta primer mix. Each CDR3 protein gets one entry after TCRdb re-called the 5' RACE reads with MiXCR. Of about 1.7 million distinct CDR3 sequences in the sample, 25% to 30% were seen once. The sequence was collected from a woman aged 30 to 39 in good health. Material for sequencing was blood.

CDR3 bases: TGTGCCAGCAGCCCGATGGGGGTTTGGGAGCAGTACTTC. Residues: CASSPMGVWEQYF. V usage is TRBV12-3 or TRBV12-4 and J usage is TRBJ2-7; D possibly matches TRBD1 or TRBD2 (5 bases each). Trimming left V 6 bases short and J 7 bases short, with 16 bases between. CDR3 size: 13 residues.